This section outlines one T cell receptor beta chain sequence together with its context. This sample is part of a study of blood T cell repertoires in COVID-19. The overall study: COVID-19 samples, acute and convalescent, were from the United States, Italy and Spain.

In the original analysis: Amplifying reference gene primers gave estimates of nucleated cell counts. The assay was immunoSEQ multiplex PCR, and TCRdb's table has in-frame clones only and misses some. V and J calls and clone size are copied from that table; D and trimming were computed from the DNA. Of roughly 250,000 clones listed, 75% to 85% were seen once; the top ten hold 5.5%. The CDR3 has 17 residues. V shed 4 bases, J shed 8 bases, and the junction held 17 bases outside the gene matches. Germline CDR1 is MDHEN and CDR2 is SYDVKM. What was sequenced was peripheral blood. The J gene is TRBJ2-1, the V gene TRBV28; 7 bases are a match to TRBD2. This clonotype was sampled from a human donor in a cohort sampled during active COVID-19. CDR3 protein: CASSSRTRRSSGDEQFF. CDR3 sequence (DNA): TGTGCCAGCAGTTCCAGGACTAGACGGAGTTCTGGAGATGAGCAGTTCTTC.